This T cell receptor beta chain comes out of a study of identical twins. General study points: A cross-sectional statistical analysis, not follow-up of the same donors, supported the conclusions.

All of the donors were Caucasians in good health. Template switching introduced a universal primer site, and the cDNA bore unique molecular identifiers. TCRdb processed the 5' RACE reads anew with MiXCR; each CDR3 protein has one entry. The sample lists about 460,000 distinct CDR3 sequences, 14% occurring once. The CDR3 spans 13 residues. CDR1 is SGHVS, CDR2 FQNEAQ, per germline. V was clipped by 1 base and J by 8 bases, with 10 bases between them. This clonotype was seen many times. What it recognizes is unknown. These same records also appear under a second study, on yellow fever vaccine responses in identical twins.

The sequence was obtained from a woman aged 18-35 years in good health. V gene TRBV7-8 combines with J gene TRBJ2-3; D possibly uses TRBD1 or TRBD2 (5 bases each). Sample: CD4+ T cells sorted from blood. CDR3 protein: CASSLDQGTTQYF. The CDR3 coding sequence is TGTGCCAGCAGCTTAGATCAAGGGACTACGCAGTATTTT.